The 10 T cell receptor beta chains listed next were all sequenced from one sample in a study of patients and donors after allogeneic stem cell transplantation. Each CDR3 protein gets one entry after TCRdb re-called the RT-PCR reads with MiXCR. Among 200,000 to 250,000 distinct CDR3 sequences listed, roughly 14% were seen once. Sequencing was carried out using blood, either unsorted or a sorted T cell fraction (not recorded which). These TCRs come from a human donor who was either an allogeneic HSCT recipient or a stem cell or donor lymphocyte infusion donor (not recorded which). It is not recorded whose cells these are; they may come from a transplant donor.

The chain carries TRBV11-2 and TRBJ2-1; weak D call: TRBD1 (6 bases). Germline CDR1 and CDR2: SGHAT and FQNNGV. This CDR3 is 15 amino acids long. The V gene lost 2 bases and the J gene lost 10 bases, with 18 bases spanning the gap. The CDR3, as DNA: TGTGCCAGCAGCTTAAGTGGGGGCCTCCCGGCAGAGCAGTTCTTC. It translates to CASSLSGGLPAEQFF.

The V gene is TRBV4-3, the J gene TRBJ2-2, with TRBD2 matching 8 bases. Trimming cost V 4 bases and J 0 bases; bases outside gene matches: 10. The CDR3 is made up of 18 amino acids. Germline CDR1 reads LGHNA; CDR2 reads YSLEER. Here the CDR3 reads CASSRTLAGGPNTGELFF. DNA for the CDR3: TGCGCCAGCAGCCGGACGCTCGCGGGGGGCCCGAACACCGGGGAGCTGTTTTTT.

This clonotype has at least ten counts. V is TRBV7-6 and J is TRBJ2-1; no definite D call. The V end lost 5 bases, the J end lost 8 bases, and 13 bases lay between the germline ends. Germline CDR1 SGHVS, CDR2 FNYEAQ. The CDR3 spans 13 residues. In DNA form, the CDR3 reads TGTGCCAGCAGCCAAGGGTCGTTTTATGAGCAGTTCTTC. The encoded protein is CASSQGSFYEQFF. The full variable domain, its missing parts supplied by reference TRBV7-6 and TRBJ2-1, is GAGVSQSPRYKVTKRGQDVALRCDPISGHVSLYWYRQALGQGPEFLTYFNYEAQQDKSGLPNDRFSAERPEGSISTLTIQRTEQRDSAMYRCASSQGSFYEQFFGPGTRLTVL.

This chain connects TRBV20-1 to TRBJ2-7; a weak D match, TRBD2 (6 bases). The germline CDR1 and CDR2 sequences are DFQATT and SNEGSKA (reference sequence). The CDR3 totals 14 residues. V was trimmed by 6 bases and J by 2 bases, leaving 17 bases between them. DNA of the CDR3: TGCAGTGCCCGACCGGGGGACCTAACCTACGAGCAGTACTTC. It is translated as CSARPGDLTYEQYF.

The rearrangement uses TRBV6-1 and TRBJ1-1; TRBD1 agrees at 12 bases. The CDR3 has 18 amino acids. Unmatched junction bases numbered 9, after V lost 3 bases and J lost 1 base. Germline-derived CDR1 and CDR2 are MNHNS and SASEGT. This CDR3 is CASSDPRDRGRPNTEAFF. CDR3 in DNA: TGTGCCAGCAGTGATCCCCGGGACAGGGGGCGACCGAACACTGAAGCTTTCTTT.

This clonotype has at least ten counts. The rearrangement joins TRBV9 to TRBJ2-3, with a weak D call TRBD1 (5 bases). V lost 0 bases and J lost 4, with 9 bases in between. This CDR3 has 14 residues. The germline gives CDR1 SGDLS, CDR2 YYNGEE. Here the CDR3 reads CASSVEGAADTQYF. CDR3 nucleotide sequence: TGTGCCAGCAGCGTAGAAGGGGCAGCAGATACGCAGTATTTT.

This clonotype was counted at least ten times. J is TRBJ2-6 and V is TRBV5-6, with D unresolved. CDR3 length: 14 amino acids. V gave up 7 bases and J gave up 1 base, with 9 bases separating them. Germline CDR1 and CDR2: SGHDT and YYEEEE. CDR3 residues: CASQLDSGANVLTF. DNA for the CDR3: TGTGCCAGCCAGCTCGATTCTGGGGCCAACGTCCTGACTTTC.

The genes are TRBV7-2 and TRBJ2-2; 9 bases are a match to TRBD1. Per the germline V gene, CDR1 is SGHTA and CDR2 is FQGNSA. This CDR3 has 15 amino acids. V was pared by 1 base and J by 7 bases, with 4 bases of the junction left unmatched. The chain's CDR3 is CASSLEQGAFGELFF. DNA of the CDR3: TGTGCCAGCAGCTTAGAACAGGGGGCCTTCGGGGAGCTGTTTTTT.

The V call is TRBV6-1, the J call TRBJ2-5; 9 bases are a match to TRBD1. This CDR3 contains 15 residues. Germline assignment: CDR1 MNHNS and CDR2 SASEGT. J gave up 4 bases and V 4 bases, and 7 bases lay outside the gene matches. CDR3 sequence reads: CASSVTGGLGETQYF. The CDR3 DNA reads TGTGCCAGCAGTGTAACAGGGGGCTTGGGAGAGACCCAGTACTTC.

V and J are TRBV29-1 and TRBJ1-3; D not resolved. Trimming shortened V by 6 bases and J by 0 bases, and 12 bases separated the two germline ends. This CDR3 contains 14 residues. Germline V lookup: CDR1 SQVTM, CDR2 ANQGSEA. The CDR3 nucleotides are TGCAGCGTCGACCTCTCCGGCTCTGGAAACACCATATATTTT. The encoded protein is CSVDLSGSGNTIYF.